A selection of T cell receptor beta chains follows, all from one sample in a study of T cell responses to AZD1222 COVID-19 vaccine. Measured with immunoSEQ multiplex PCR; TCRdb has only the in-frame clones, and not every one. The table records fewer than 180,000 clones, roughly 94% of them present only once. Sequences were derived from peripheral blood, sampled on day 0 of AZD1222 vaccination. All receptors come from an adult in good health. The conserved cysteine and the conserved F or W are not part of the CDR3 here. The D gene is left open where the match is weak.

v_call: TRBV7-6
j_call: TRBJ1-6
d_call: -
cdr3_aa: ASSLLQGSNSPLH

v_call: TRBV7-6
j_call: TRBJ1-2
d_call: -
cdr3_aa: ASRLPSRQSYGYT

v_call: TRBV5-1
j_call: TRBJ2-1
d_call: TRBD2
cdr3_aa: ASSLGLADNEQF

v_call: TRBV6-5
j_call: TRBJ1-2
d_call: -
cdr3_aa: ASRPGLNYGYT

v_call: TRBV7-9
j_call: TRBJ2-4
d_call: -
cdr3_aa: ASSLGSARRY

v_call: TRBV4-1
j_call: TRBJ1-2
d_call: TRBD1
cdr3_aa: ASSPRQGARGYT

v_call: TRBV20-1
j_call: TRBJ2-3
d_call: TRBD2
cdr3_aa: SARLADTQY

v_call: TRBV6-1
j_call: TRBJ2-3
d_call: -
cdr3_aa: ASSEDLFDTQY

v_call: TRBV5-1
j_call: TRBJ2-3
d_call: -
cdr3_aa: ASSLRAGGPDTQY

v_call: TRBV13
j_call: TRBJ2-1
d_call: TRBD2
cdr3_aa: ASSLTGRAAYNEQF

v_call: TRBV9
j_call: TRBJ2-2
d_call: -
cdr3_aa: ASSVAASGGELF

v_call: TRBV4-1
j_call: TRBJ1-6
d_call: -
cdr3_aa: ASLGSGNSPLH

v_call: TRBV6-2/TRBV6-3
j_call: TRBJ2-1
d_call: -
cdr3_aa: ASSRWVGNYNEQF

v_call: TRBV5-1
j_call: TRBJ1-6
d_call: TRBD1
cdr3_aa: ASSSYSSTGTPLH

v_call: TRBV4-1
j_call: TRBJ2-3
d_call: -
cdr3_aa: ASSPLPLRGRDTQY

v_call: TRBV7-3
j_call: TRBJ2-2
d_call: TRBD2
cdr3_aa: ASSLMSSGSTTGELF

v_call: TRBV7-8
j_call: TRBJ1-1
d_call: -
cdr3_aa: ASSLLFEAF

v_call: TRBV10-3
j_call: TRBJ1-1
d_call: -
cdr3_aa: AISGGNTEAF

v_call: TRBV27
j_call: TRBJ1-5
d_call: -
cdr3_aa: ASSLSRRGDQPQH

v_call: TRBV5-4
j_call: TRBJ1-6
d_call: TRBD1
cdr3_aa: ASSAPDRASSPLH

v_call: TRBV6-2/TRBV6-3
j_call: TRBJ1-5
d_call: -
cdr3_aa: ASSYEAGGGQPQH

v_call: TRBV7-9
j_call: TRBJ1-5
d_call: -
cdr3_aa: ASSLDGVQPQH

v_call: TRBV12-3/TRBV12-4
j_call: TRBJ1-1
d_call: -
cdr3_aa: ASSFREGTEAF

v_call: TRBV10-2
j_call: TRBJ2-4
d_call: -
cdr3_aa: ASSDSRRTLAKNIQY

v_call: TRBV7-8
j_call: TRBJ1-2
d_call: TRBD1
cdr3_aa: ASSIRQGALARHGYT

v_call: TRBV12-5
j_call: TRBJ1-5
d_call: -
cdr3_aa: ASGPTGQSNQPQH

v_call: TRBV19
j_call: TRBJ2-3
d_call: -
cdr3_aa: ASMDATDTQY

v_call: TRBV5-6
j_call: TRBJ2-3
d_call: TRBD2
cdr3_aa: ASSFPSGNPVGTDTQY

v_call: TRBV4-1
j_call: TRBJ2-1
d_call: TRBD1
cdr3_aa: ASSQKDRAGSYNEQF

v_call: TRBV11-2
j_call: TRBJ1-4
d_call: -
cdr3_aa: ASSHVRTAVGKLF

v_call: TRBV3-1/TRBV3-2
j_call: TRBJ2-1
d_call: TRBD2
cdr3_aa: ASSQMPSTGLALNEQF

v_call: TRBV6-5
j_call: TRBJ2-6
d_call: -
cdr3_aa: ASSPVISGANVLT

v_call: TRBV6-2/TRBV6-3
j_call: TRBJ2-5
d_call: -
cdr3_aa: ASSYSYQETQY

v_call: TRBV6-4
j_call: TRBJ2-1
d_call: TRBD2
cdr3_aa: ASSLLGGGAGNEQF

v_call: TRBV6-2/TRBV6-3
j_call: TRBJ1-6
d_call: TRBD1
cdr3_aa: ASSSFWDRGYNSPLH

v_call: TRBV28
j_call: TRBJ1-5
d_call: -
cdr3_aa: ASTDGPFGQPQH

v_call: TRBV18
j_call: TRBJ2-1
d_call: TRBD2
cdr3_aa: ASSITFRHIAGGPGEQF

v_call: TRBV24-1
j_call: TRBJ2-3
d_call: TRBD2
cdr3_aa: ATSETSGRTTDTQY

v_call: TRBV6-5
j_call: TRBJ1-1
d_call: TRBD1
cdr3_aa: ASSYSARDRNTEAF